Below, 24 T cell receptor beta chains from the same sample are listed, as sequenced in a study of graft-versus-host responses after intestinal transplantation. TCRdb's copy holds only in-frame clones and misses some; the assay was immunoSEQ multiplex PCR. The sample has about 100,000 clones, roughly nine tenths seen once. No antigen is known for these receptors. This specimen consisted of unstimulated CD4+ T cells sorted from spleen or lymph node cells, obtained before transplant. The receptors derive from a human donor who was the organ donor for an intestinal transplant.

The rearrangement joins TRBV27 to TRBJ2-3; a weak D match, TRBD2 (5 bases). CDR1 MNHEY and CDR2 SMNVEV come from the germline V gene (reference sequence). CDR3 length: 14 amino acids. The V gene lost 8 bases and the J gene lost 4 bases, with 16 bases spanning the gap. CDR3 region: CASGGFDGPDTQYF. The CDR3 coding sequence is TGTGCCAGCGGAGGATTTGACGGACCAGATACGCAGTATTTT.

The V and J genes are TRBV5-1 and TRBJ1-6; no definite D call. V was pared by 1 base and J by 10 bases, with 12 bases between. The germline V gene has CDR1 SGHRS and CDR2 YFSETQ. The CDR3 length is 14 residues. CDR3 protein: CASSLNGPESPLHF. CDR3 sequence (DNA): TGCGCCAGCAGCTTGAACGGCCCGGAATCACCCCTCCACTTT. The full variable domain, with the rest looked up from reference TRBV5-1 and TRBJ1-6, is KAGVTQTPRYLIKTRGQQVTLSCSPISGHRSVSWYQQTPGQGLQFLFEYFSETQRNKGNFPGRFSGRQFSNSRSEMNVSTLELGDSALYLCASSLNGPESPLHFGNGTRLTVT.

The V gene is TRBV5-4, the J gene TRBJ1-2; tentatively, D is TRBD1 (5 bases). Trimming cost V 0 bases and J 4 bases, with 10 bases left between them. The germline V gene has CDR1 SGHNT and CDR2 YYREEE (reference sequence). The CDR3 consists of 14 residues. Here the CDR3 DNA reads TGTGCCAGCAGCTTGGACAGGTTCCGCTATGGCTACACCTTC. Its protein is CASSLDRFRYGYTF.

In this sample, this clone turned up once. This rearrangement joins TRBV28 to TRBJ2-5; D gene ambiguous. Germline CDR1 MDHEN, CDR2 SYDVKM. Between the trimmed V and J ends, which lost 1 base and 1 base, there was a span of 10 bases. This CDR3 comprises 15 residues. CDR3 coding DNA: TGTGCCAGCAGTTTATTAGGACGGGTCCAAGAGACCCAGTACTTC. Its protein is CASSLLGRVQETQYF.

The chain joins TRBV5-1 to TRBJ1-4, with TRBD1 matching over 8 bases. CDR1 SGHRS and CDR2 YFSETQ come from the germline V gene. There are 14 residues in the CDR3. V gave up 0 bases and J gave up 8 bases; unmatched junction bases: 3. The CDR3 region is CASSLGQGREKLFF. For the CDR3, the DNA is TGCGCCAGCAGCTTGGGACAGGGGAGGGAAAAACTGTTTTTT.

In its sample, this clone was seen a few times. Written as DNA, the CDR3 is TGTGCCAGCAGCCAAAGCCGGGACAGGGAGAATGGCTACACCTTC. Translating gives CASSQSRDRENGYTF. The chain employs TRBV14 and TRBJ1-2; 9 bases match TRBD1. The CDR3 loop spans 15 amino acids. CDR1 and CDR2 from the germline V gene are SGHDN and FVKESK. The V gene end was trimmed by 2 bases and the J gene end by 6 bases; junction bases not matched to a gene: 7.

The V and J genes are TRBV4-1 and TRBJ1-3, with 7 bases matching TRBD1. The V and J ends lost 1 base and 5 bases, in that order; junction bases with no gene match: 8. Per germline, CDR1 MGHRA and CDR2 YSYEKL. CDR3 size: 16 residues. The CDR3 sequence is CASSQGPGQRRNTIYF. The CDR3 DNA reads TGCGCCAGCAGCCAAGGACCGGGACAGAGAAGAAACACCATATATTTT.

This clone was detected only a few times. The chain uses TRBV7-2 and TRBJ2-3; D gene uncertain. In germline, CDR1 is SGHTA, CDR2 FQGNSA. The germline V and J ends were trimmed by 4 bases and 5 bases, with 10 bases remaining between them. The CDR3 has 13 residues. In nucleotides, the CDR3 is TGTGCCAGCAGCTATCGATCCGAAGATACGCAGTATTTT. Translated: CASSYRSEDTQYF.

The chain has TRBV19 and TRBJ2-1; 9 bases are shared with TRBD1. This CDR3 spans 14 amino acids. Germline V gene data show CDR1 as LNHDA and CDR2 as SQIVND (reference sequence). V shed 5 bases and J 7 bases; nucleotides not matched to a gene: 6. CDR3 DNA sequence: TGTGCCAGTAGTCTCGGGACAGGGAAGAATGAGCAGTTCTTC. Translation: CASSLGTGKNEQFF.

Written as DNA, the CDR3 is TGTGCCTGGAGTGTATTTTCCGGGGGCCATCGCAGCTCCTACGAGCAGTACTTC. Its protein is CAWSVFSGGHRSSYEQYF. This sequence joins TRBV30 and TRBJ2-7; D tentatively fits TRBD1 or TRBD2 (6 bases each). The length of the CDR3 is 18 residues. Germline-derived CDR1 and CDR2 are GTSNPN and SVGIG (reference sequence). Trimming stripped 0 bases from V and 0 bases from J, with 21 bases between.

This chain connects TRBV30 to TRBJ1-6, with D unclear. This CDR3 has 14 residues. Trimming cost V 5 bases and J 10 bases, with 18 bases left between them. Germline V gene sequence: CDR1 GTSNPN, CDR2 SVGIG (reference sequence). The CDR3 region has the DNA TGTGCCTGGGCCCGGGGAGGAACTGACTCACCCCTCCACTTT. Its translation is CAWARGGTDSPLHF. The whole variable domain, filled in from reference TRBV30 and TRBJ1-6, reads SQTIHQWPATLVQPVGSPLSLECTVEGTSNPNLYWYRQAAGRGLQLLFYSVGIGQISSEVPQNLSASRPQDRQFILSSKKLLLSDSGFYLCAWARGGTDSPLHFGNGTRLTVT.

The CDR3 nucleotides are TGTGCCAGCAGCCGCCCCGGGGGCGCGAAGGGCTACACCTTC. Encoded protein: CASSRPGGAKGYTF. The rearrangement uses TRBV5-4 and TRBJ1-2; TRBD1 might be the D (6 bases). CDR3 length: 14 amino acids. V was cut by 4 bases and J by 8 bases, with 18 bases left in between. The germline V gene encodes CDR1 SGHNT and CDR2 YYREEE (reference sequence).

The V and J genes are TRBV10-1 and TRBJ1-6, with 7 bases fitting TRBD1. The CDR3 totals 15 residues. The V gene end was trimmed by 6 bases and the J gene end by 0 bases; junction bases not matched to a gene: 2. Germline CDR1 WNHNN, CDR2 SYGVQD (reference sequence). CDR3 protein: CASSRDSSYNSPLHF. The DNA of the CDR3 is TGCGCCAGCAGCAGGGACAGCTCCTATAATTCACCCCTCCACTTT.

This chain joins TRBV27 and TRBJ2-4; 9 bases map to TRBD1. The CDR3 consists of 16 residues. The junction had 9 bases not matched to a gene; V was cut back by 5 bases and J by 4 bases. Per the germline V gene, CDR1 is MNHEY and CDR2 is SMNVEV (reference sequence). CDR3 sequence reads: CASSLKAGTGKNIQYF. In DNA form, the CDR3 reads TGTGCCAGCAGTCTTAAAGCCGGGACAGGGAAAAACATTCAGTACTTC.

V and J are TRBV4-1 and TRBJ1-2; 7 bases are shared with TRBD1. Unmatched junction bases numbered 6, after V lost 0 bases and J lost 2 bases. The CDR3 is made up of 16 amino acids. Germline V gives CDR1 MGHRA, CDR2 YSYEKL. The CDR3 DNA is TGCGCCAGCAGCCAAGAAGGGGGCGGTGGGAACTATGGCTACACCTTC. Translating it yields CASSQEGGGGNYGYTF.

The genes are TRBV30 and TRBJ2-7; 10 bases align to TRBD1. The V and J ends lost 1 base and 0 bases, in that order; junction bases with no gene match: 12. The CDR3 covers 18 residues. CDR1 is GTSNPN and CDR2 is SVGIG in the germline V gene (reference sequence). The CDR3: CAWSARRTGGRSSYEQYF. CDR3 coding DNA: TGTGCCTGGAGTGCGAGAAGGACAGGGGGAAGGTCCTCCTACGAGCAGTACTTC.

The chain recombines TRBV28 with TRBJ1-2; tentatively, D is TRBD1 (6 bases). CDR3 length equals 15 residues. V gave up 4 bases and J gave up 5 bases, with 17 bases separating them. The germline V gene has CDR1 MDHEN and CDR2 SYDVKM. Written as DNA, the CDR3 is TGTGCCAGCAGTTCCCCGGACAGACAAGCTTATGGCTACACCTTC. Residues: CASSSPDRQAYGYTF.

This chain joins TRBV21-1 and TRBJ1-5; TRBD1 is the table's D call and was not checked against the DNA. TRBV21-1 is marked as a pseudogene. The CDR3 covers 16 residues. DNA for the CDR3: TGTGCCAGCATCCCTACAGGATTCAATAGCAATCAGCCCCAGCATTTT. Translation: CASIPTGFNSNQPQHF.

A few counts support this clone. The chain links TRBV28 to TRBJ1-2; D remains unclear. Trimming left V 5 bases short and J 4 bases short, with 5 bases between. The CDR3 has 11 amino acids. Germline V CDR1 and CDR2: MDHEN, SYDVKM. CDR3 region: CASSRPYGYTF. In DNA, the CDR3 is TGTGCCAGCAGTCGCCCCTATGGCTACACCTTC.

This clone came up once. J is TRBJ1-2 and V is TRBV18, with 7 bases lining up with TRBD1. Losses at the gene ends were 4 bases for V and 2 bases for J; bases not matched to a gene: 13. The germline V gene encodes CDR1 KGHSH and CDR2 LQKENI. The CDR3 extends over 17 amino acids. CDR3 in DNA: TGTGCCAGCTCACTTACGTTGCCGGACAGGCAAAACTATGGCTACACCTTC. Translation gives CASSLTLPDRQNYGYTF.

This chain connects TRBV27 to TRBJ1-6, with no clear D. The germline gives CDR1 MNHEY, CDR2 SMNVEV (reference sequence). This CDR3 has 14 residues. V shed 1 base and J shed 1 base, with 2 bases lying between them. The CDR3 reads CASSLWSYNSPLHF. Here the CDR3 DNA reads TGTGCCAGCAGTTTATGGTCCTATAATTCACCCCTCCACTTT.

The gene calls are TRBV30 and TRBJ2-7, with D tentatively TRBD1 (6 bases). Trimming shortened V by 7 bases and J by 4 bases, and 8 bases separated the two germline ends. CDR1 and CDR2 (germline): GTSNPN, SVGIG (reference sequence). There are 10 residues in the CDR3. The chain's CDR3 is CASGDYEQYF. Here the CDR3 DNA reads TGTGCCTCAGGGGATTACGAGCAGTACTTC.

The chain links TRBV6-1 to TRBJ2-2, with D possibly matching TRBD2 (6 bases). Germline CDR1 MNHNS, CDR2 SASEGT. The CDR3 loop spans 15 amino acids. Trimming took 0 bases from V and 1 from J, leaving 6 bases between them. CDR3: CASSEASGNTGELFF. The CDR3 region has the DNA TGTGCCAGCAGTGAAGCTAGCGGGAACACCGGGGAGCTGTTTTTT.

This chain links TRBV7-9 with TRBJ1-6; 9 bases are shared with TRBD1. The germline gives CDR1 SEHNR, CDR2 FQNEAQ (reference sequence). CDR3 size: 16 residues. The V gene end was trimmed by 5 bases and the J gene end by 0 bases; junction bases not matched to a gene: 2. The CDR3 spells CASSRDRASYNSPLHF. The DNA for the CDR3 is TGTGCCAGCAGCCGGGACAGGGCCTCCTATAATTCACCCCTCCACTTT.